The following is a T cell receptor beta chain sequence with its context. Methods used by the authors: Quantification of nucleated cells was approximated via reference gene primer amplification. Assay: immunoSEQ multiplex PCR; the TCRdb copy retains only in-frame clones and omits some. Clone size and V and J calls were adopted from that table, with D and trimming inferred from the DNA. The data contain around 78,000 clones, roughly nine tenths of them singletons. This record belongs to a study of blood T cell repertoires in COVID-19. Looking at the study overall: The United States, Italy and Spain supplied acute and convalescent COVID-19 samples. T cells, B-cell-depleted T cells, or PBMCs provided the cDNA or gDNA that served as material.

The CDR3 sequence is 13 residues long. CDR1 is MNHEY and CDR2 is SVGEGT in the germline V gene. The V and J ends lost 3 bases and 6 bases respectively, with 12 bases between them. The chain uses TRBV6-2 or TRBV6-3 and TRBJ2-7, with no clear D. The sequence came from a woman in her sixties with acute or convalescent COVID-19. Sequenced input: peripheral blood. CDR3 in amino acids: CASSYGRFGEQYF. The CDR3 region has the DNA TGTGCCAGCAGTTATGGCCGATTTGGCGAGCAGTACTTC.